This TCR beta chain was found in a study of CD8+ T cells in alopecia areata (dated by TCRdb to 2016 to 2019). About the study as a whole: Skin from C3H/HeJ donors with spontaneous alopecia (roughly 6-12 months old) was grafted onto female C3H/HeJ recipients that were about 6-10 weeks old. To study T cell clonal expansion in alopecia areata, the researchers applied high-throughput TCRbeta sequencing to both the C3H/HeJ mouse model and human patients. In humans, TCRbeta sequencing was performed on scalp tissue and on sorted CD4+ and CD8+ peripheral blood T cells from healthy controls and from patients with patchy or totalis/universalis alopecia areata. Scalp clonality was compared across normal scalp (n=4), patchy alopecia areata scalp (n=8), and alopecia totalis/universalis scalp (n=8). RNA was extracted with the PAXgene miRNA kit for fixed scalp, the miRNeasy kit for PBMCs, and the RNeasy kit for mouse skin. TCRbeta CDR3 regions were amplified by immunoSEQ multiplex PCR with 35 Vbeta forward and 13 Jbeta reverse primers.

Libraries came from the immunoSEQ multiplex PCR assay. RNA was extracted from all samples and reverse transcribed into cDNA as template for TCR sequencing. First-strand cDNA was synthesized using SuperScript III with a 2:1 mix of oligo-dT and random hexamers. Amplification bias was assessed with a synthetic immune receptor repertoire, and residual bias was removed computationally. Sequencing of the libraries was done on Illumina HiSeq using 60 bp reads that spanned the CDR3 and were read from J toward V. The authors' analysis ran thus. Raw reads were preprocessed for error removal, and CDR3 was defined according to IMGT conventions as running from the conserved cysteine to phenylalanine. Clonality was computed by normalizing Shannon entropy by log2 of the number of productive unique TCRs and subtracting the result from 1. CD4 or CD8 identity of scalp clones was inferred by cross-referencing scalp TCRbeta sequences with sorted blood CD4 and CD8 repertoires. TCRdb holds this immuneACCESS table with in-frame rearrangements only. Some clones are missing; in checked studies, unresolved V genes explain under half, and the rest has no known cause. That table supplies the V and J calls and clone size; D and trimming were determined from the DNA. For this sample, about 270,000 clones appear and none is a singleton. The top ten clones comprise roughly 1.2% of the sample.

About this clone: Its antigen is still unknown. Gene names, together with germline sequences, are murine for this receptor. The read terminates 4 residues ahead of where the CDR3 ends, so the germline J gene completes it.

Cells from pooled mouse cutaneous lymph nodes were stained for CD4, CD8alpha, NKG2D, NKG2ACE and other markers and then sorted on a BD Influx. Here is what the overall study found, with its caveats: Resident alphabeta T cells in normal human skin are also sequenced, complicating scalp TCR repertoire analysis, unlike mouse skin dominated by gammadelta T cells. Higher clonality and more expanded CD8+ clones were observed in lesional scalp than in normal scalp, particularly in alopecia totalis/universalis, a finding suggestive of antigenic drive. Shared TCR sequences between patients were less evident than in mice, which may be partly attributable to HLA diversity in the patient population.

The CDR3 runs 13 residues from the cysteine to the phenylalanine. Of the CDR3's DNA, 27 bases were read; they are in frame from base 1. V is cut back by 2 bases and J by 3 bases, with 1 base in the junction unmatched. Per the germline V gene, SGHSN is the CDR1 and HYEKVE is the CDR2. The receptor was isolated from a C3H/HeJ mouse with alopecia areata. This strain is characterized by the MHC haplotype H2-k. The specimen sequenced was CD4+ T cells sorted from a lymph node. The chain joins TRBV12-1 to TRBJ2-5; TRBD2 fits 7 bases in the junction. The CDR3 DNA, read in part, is TGTGCCAGCTCTCGGGGGGGGCAAGAC. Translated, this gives CASSRGGQD. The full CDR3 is CASSRGGQDTQYF.